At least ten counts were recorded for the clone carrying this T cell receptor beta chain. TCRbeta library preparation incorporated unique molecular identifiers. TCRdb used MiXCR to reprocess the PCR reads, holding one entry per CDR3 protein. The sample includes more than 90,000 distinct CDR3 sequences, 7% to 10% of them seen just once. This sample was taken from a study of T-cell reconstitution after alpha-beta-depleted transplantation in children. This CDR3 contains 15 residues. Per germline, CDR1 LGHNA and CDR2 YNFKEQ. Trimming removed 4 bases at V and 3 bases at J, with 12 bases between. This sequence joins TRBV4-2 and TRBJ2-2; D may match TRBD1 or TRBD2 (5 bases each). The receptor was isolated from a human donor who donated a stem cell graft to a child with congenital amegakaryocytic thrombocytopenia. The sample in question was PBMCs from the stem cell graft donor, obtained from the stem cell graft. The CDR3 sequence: CASSPSGRDTGELFF. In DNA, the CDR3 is TGTGCCAGCAGCCCATCGGGGCGCGACACCGGGGAGCTGTTTTTT.